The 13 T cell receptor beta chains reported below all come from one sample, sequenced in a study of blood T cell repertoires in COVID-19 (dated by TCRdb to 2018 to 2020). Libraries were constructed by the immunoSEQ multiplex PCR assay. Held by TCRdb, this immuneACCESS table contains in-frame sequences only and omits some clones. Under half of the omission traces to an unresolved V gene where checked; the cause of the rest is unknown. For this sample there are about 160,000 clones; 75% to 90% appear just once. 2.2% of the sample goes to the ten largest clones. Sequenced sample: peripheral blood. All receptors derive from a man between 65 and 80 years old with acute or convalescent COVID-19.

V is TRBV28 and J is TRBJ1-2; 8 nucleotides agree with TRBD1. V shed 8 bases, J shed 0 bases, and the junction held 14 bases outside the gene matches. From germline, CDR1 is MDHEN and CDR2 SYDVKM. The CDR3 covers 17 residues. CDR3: CASLGAGQDLTNYGYTF. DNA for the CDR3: TGTGCCAGCCTGGGGGCGGGACAGGATTTGACTAACTATGGCTACACCTTC.

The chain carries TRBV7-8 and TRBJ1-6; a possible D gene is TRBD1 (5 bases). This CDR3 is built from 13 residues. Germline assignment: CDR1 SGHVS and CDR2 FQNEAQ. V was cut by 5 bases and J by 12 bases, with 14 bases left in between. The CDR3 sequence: CASSIQGQGPLHF. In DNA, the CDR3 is TGTGCCAGCAGCATCCAGGGTCAAGGACCCCTCCACTTT.

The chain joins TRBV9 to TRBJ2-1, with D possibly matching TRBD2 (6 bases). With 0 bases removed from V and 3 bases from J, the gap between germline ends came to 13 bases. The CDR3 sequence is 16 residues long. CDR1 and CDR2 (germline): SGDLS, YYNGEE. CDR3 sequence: CASSVEGRGNYNEQFF. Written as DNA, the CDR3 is TGTGCCAGCAGCGTAGAAGGACGGGGGAACTACAATGAGCAGTTCTTC. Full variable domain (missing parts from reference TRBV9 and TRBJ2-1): DSGVTQTPKHLITATGQRVTLRCSPRSGDLSVYWYQQSLDQGLQFLIQYYNGEERAKGNILERFSAQQFPDLHSELNLSSLELGDSALYFCASSVEGRGNYNEQFFGPGTRLTVL.

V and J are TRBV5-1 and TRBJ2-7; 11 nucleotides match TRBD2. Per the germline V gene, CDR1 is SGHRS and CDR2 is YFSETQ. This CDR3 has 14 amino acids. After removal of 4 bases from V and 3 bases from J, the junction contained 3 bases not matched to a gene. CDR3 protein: CASSMTSGNYEQYF. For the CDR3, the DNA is TGCGCCAGCAGCATGACTAGCGGGAACTACGAGCAGTACTTC.

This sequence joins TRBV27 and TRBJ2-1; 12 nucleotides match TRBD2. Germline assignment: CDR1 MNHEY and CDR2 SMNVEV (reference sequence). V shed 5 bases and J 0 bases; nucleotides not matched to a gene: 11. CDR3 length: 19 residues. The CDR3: CASSPRLAGASSSYNEQFF. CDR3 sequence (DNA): TGTGCCAGCAGTCCTCGACTAGCGGGGGCCTCGAGCTCCTACAATGAGCAGTTCTTC.

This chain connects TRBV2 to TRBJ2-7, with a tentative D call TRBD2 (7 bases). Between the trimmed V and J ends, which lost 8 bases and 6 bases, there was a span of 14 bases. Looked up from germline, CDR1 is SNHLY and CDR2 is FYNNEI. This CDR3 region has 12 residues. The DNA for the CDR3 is TGTGCCAGCGGGTCGAGGGGGGGCGAGCAGTACTTC. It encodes CASGSRGGEQYF.

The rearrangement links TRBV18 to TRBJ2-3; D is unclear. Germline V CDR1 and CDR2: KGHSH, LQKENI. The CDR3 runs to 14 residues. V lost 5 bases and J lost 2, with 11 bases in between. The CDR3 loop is CASSFRSDTDTQYF. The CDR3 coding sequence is TGTGCCAGCTCATTTAGGAGCGACACAGATACGCAGTATTTT.

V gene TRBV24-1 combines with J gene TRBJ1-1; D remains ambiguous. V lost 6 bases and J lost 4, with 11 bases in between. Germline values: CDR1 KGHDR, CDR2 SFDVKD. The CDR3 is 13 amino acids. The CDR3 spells CATSNPSGTEAFF. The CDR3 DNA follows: TGTGCCACCAGTAACCCTAGCGGCACTGAAGCTTTCTTT.

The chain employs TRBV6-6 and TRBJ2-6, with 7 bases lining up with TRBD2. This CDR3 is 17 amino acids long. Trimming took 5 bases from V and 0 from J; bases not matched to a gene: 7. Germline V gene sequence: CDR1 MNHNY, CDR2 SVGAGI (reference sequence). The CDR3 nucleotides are TGTGCCAGCAGTCCCGATTGGGGGGGCTCTGGGGCCAACGTCCTGACTTTC. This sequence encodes CASSPDWGGSGANVLTF.

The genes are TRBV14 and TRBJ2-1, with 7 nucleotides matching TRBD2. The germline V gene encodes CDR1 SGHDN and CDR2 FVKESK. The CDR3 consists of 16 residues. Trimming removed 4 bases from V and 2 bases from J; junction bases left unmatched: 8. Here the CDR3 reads CASSRYSGKAYNEQFF. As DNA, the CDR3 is TGTGCCAGCAGCCGCTACAGCGGGAAGGCCTACAATGAGCAGTTCTTC.

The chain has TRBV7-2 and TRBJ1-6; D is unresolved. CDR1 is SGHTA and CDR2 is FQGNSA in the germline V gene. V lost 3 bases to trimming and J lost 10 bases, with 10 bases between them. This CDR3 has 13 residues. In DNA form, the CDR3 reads TGTGCCAGCAGCTTTAGCTATCGGTCACCCCTCCACTTT. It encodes CASSFSYRSPLHF. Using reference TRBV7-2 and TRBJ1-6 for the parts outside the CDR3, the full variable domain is GAGVSQSPSNKVTEKGKDVELRCDPISGHTALYWYRQSLGQGLEFLIYFQGNSAPDKSGLPSDRFSAERTGGSVSTLTIQRTQQEDSAVYLCASSFSYRSPLHFGNGTRLTVT.

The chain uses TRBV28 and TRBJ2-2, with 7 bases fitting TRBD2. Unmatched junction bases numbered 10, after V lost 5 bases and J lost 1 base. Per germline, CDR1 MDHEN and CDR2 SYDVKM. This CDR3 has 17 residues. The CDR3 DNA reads TGTGCCAGCAGTCGGCCTGGGGGGGATATGAACACCGGGGAGCTGTTTTTT. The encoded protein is CASSRPGGDMNTGELFF.

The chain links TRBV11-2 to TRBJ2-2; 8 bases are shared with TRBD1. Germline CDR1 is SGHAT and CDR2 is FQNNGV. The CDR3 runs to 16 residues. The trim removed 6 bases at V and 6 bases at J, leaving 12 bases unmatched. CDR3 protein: CASRPPGRGHSGELFF. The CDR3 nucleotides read TGTGCCAGCAGGCCACCGGGCAGGGGGCACTCCGGGGAGCTGTTTTTT.